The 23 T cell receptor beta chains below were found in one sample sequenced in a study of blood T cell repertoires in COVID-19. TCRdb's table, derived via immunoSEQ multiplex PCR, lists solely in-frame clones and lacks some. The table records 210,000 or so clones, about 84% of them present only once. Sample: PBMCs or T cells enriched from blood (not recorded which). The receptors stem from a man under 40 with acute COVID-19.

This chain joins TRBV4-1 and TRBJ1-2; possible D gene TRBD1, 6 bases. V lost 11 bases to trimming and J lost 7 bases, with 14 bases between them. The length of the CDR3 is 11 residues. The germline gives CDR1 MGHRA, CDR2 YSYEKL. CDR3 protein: CAASGAGGYTF. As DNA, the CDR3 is TGCGCCGCCTCAGGGGCGGGTGGCTACACCTTC.

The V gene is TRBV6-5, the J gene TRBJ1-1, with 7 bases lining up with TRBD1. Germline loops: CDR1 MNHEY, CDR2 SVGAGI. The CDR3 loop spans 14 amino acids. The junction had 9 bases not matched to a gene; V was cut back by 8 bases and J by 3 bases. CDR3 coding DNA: TGTGCCAGCTCATGGACCCAGGGGGACACTGAAGCTTTCTTT. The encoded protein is CASSWTQGDTEAFF.

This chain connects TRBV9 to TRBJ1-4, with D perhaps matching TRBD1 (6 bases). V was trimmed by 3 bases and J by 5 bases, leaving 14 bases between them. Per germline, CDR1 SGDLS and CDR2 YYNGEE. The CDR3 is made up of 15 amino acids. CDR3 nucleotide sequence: TGTGCCAGCAGCGCGGACAGCGCCCTCAATGAAAAACTGTTTTTT. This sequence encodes CASSADSALNEKLFF.

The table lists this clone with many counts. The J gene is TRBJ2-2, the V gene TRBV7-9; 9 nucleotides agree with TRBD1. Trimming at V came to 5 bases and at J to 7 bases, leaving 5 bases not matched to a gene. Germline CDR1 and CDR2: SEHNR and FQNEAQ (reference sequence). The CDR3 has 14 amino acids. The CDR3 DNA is TGTGCCAGCAGCCCGACAGGGGGGCACGGGGAGCTGTTTTTT. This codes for CASSPTGGHGELFF.

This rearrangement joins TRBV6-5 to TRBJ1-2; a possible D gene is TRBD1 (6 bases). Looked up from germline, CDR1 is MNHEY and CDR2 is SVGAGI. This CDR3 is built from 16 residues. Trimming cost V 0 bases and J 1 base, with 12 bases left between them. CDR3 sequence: CASSYSRTGYNYGYTF. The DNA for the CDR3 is TGTGCCAGCAGTTACTCGAGAACAGGGTATAACTATGGCTACACCTTC.

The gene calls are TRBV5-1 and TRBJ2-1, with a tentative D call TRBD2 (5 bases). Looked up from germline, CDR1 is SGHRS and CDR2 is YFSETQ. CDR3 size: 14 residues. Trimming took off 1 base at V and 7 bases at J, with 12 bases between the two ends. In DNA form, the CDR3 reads TGCGCCAGCAGCTTGCCTCTGGGAGAGAATGAGCAGTTCTTC. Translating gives CASSLPLGENEQFF.

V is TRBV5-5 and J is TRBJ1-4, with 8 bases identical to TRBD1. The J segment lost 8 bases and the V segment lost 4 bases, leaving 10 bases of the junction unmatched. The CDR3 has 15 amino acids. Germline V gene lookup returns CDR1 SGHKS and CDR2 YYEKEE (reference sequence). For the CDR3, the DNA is TGTGCCAGCAGCCCCGTCCCAGACAGGGGAGAAAAACTGTTTTTT. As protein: CASSPVPDRGEKLFF.

The CDR3 is CAGHGLAGGRSTDTQYF. Written as DNA, the CDR3 is TGTGCCGGTCATGGACTAGCGGGGGGAAGAAGCACAGATACGCAGTATTTT. The rearrangement joins TRBV5-4 to TRBJ2-3; 14 bases are a match to TRBD2. V was pared by 10 bases and J by 0 bases, with 10 bases of the junction left unmatched. Germline CDR1 SGHNT, CDR2 YYREEE (reference sequence). This CDR3 contains 17 residues.

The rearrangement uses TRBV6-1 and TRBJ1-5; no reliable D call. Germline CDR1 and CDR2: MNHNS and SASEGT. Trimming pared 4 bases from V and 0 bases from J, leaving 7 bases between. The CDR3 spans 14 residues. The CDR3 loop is CASSVTYSNQPQHF. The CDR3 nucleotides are TGTGCCAGCAGTGTAACCTATAGCAATCAGCCCCAGCATTTT.

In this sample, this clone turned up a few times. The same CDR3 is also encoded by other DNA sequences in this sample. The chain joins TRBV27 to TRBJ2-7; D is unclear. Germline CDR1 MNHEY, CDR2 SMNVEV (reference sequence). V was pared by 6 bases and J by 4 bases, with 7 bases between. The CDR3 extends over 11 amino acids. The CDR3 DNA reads TGTGCCAGCAGAAGAGGATACGAGCAGTACTTC. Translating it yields CASRRGYEQYF.

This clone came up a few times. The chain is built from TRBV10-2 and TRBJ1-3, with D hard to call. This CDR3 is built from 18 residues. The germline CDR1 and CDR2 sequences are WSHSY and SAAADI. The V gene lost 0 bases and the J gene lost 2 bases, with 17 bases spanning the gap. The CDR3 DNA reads TGCGCCAGCAGTGAGTCTGGACTCGCAGAACTTACTGGAAACACCATATATTTT. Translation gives CASSESGLAELTGNTIYF.

The DNA for the CDR3 is TGCGCCAGCAGCTTGGCGGGCAGGGTCGGAGGAAACACCATATATTTT. This codes for CASSLAGRVGGNTIYF. The chain carries TRBV5-1 and TRBJ1-3; weak D call: TRBD1 (5 bases). The V and J ends lost 0 bases and 4 bases respectively, with 14 bases between them. Germline loops: CDR1 SGHRS, CDR2 YFSETQ. This CDR3 contains 16 residues.

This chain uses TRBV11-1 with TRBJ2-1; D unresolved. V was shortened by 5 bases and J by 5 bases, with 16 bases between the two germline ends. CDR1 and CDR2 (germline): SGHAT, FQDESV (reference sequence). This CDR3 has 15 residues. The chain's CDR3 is CASSPPLRSNNEQFF. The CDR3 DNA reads TGTGCCAGCAGCCCTCCTTTAAGAAGCAACAATGAGCAGTTCTTC.

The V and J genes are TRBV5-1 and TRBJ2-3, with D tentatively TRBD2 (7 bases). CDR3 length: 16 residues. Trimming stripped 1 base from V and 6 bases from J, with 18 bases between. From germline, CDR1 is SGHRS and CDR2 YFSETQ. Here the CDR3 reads CASSLIRGATADTQYF. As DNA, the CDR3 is TGCGCCAGCAGCTTGATACGGGGGGCGACGGCGGATACGCAGTATTTT. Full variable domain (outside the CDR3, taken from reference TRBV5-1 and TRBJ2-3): KAGVTQTPRYLIKTRGQQVTLSCSPISGHRSVSWYQQTPGQGLQFLFEYFSETQRNKGNFPGRFSGRQFSNSRSEMNVSTLELGDSALYLCASSLIRGATADTQYFGPGTRLTVL.

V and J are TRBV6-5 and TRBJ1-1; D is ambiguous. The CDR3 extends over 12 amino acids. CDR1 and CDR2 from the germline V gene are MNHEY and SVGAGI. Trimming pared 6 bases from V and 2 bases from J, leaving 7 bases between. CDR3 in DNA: TGTGCCAGCAGAAAACAAAACACTGAAGCTTTCTTT. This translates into CASRKQNTEAFF.

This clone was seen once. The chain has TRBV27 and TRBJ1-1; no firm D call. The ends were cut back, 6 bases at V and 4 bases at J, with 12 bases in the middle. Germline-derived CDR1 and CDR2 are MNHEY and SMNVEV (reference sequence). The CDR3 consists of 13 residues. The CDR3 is CASSRDGGTEAFF. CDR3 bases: TGTGCCAGCAGCCGGGATGGTGGCACTGAAGCTTTCTTT.

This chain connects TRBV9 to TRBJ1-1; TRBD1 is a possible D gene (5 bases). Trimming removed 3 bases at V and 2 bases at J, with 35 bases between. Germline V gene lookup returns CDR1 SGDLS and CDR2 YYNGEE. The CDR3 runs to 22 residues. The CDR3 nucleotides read TGTGCCAGCAGCGCGAGCCCGGGAGGGGTTCGATTGGCATCCCCGGGAAACACTGAAGCTTTCTTT. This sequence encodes CASSASPGGVRLASPGNTEAFF.

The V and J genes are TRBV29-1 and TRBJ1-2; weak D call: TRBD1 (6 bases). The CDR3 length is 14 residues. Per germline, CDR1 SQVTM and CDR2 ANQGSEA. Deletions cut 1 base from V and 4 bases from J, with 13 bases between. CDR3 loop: CSVEGQGKFYGYTF. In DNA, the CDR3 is TGCAGCGTTGAAGGCCAGGGGAAATTCTATGGCTACACCTTC.

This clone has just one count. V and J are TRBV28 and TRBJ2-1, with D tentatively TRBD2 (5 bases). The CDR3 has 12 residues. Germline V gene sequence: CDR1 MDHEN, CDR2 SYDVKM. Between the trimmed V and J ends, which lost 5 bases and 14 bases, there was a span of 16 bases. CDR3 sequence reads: CASSLRGGPEFF. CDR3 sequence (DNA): TGTGCCAGCAGTCTAAGAGGCGGGCCGGAGTTCTTC. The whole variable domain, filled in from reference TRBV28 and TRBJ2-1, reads DVKVTQSSRYLVKRTGEKVFLECVQDMDHENMFWYRQDPGLGLRLIYFSYDVKMKEKGDIPEGYSVSREKKERFSLILESASTNQTSMYLCASSLRGGPEFFGPGTRLTVL.

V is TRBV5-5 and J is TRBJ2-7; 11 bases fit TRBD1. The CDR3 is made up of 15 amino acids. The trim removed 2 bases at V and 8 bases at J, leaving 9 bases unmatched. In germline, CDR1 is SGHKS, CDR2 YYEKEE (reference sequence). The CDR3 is CASSFGQGAPQKQYF. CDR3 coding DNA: TGTGCCAGCAGCTTCGGACAGGGGGCTCCCCAGAAGCAGTACTTC.

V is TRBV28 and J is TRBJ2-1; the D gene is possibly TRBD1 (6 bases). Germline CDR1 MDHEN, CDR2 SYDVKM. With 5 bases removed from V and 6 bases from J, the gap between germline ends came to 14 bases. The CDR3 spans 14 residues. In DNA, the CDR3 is TGTGCCAGCAGTACTCCCACAGGGCCCAATGAGCAGTTCTTC. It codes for CASSTPTGPNEQFF. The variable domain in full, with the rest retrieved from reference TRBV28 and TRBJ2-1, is DVKVTQSSRYLVKRTGEKVFLECVQDMDHENMFWYRQDPGLGLRLIYFSYDVKMKEKGDIPEGYSVSREKKERFSLILESASTNQTSMYLCASSTPTGPNEQFFGPGTRLTVL.

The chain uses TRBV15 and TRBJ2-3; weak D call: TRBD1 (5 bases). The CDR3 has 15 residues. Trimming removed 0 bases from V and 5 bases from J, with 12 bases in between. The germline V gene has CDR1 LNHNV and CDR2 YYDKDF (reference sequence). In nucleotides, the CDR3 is TGTGCCACCAGCAGAGAAGGGGCGTTCGGAGATACGCAGTATTTT. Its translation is CATSREGAFGDTQYF. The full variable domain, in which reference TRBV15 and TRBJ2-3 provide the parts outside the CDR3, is DAMVIQNPRYQVTQFGKPVTLSCSQTLNHNVMYWYQQKSSQAPKLLFHYYDKDFNNEADTPDNFQSRRPNTSFCFLDIRSPGLGDTAMYLCATSREGAFGDTQYFGPGTRLTVL.

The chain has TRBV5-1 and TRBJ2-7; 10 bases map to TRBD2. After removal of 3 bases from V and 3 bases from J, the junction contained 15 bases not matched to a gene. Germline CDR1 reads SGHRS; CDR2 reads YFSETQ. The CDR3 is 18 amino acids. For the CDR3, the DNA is TGCGCCAGCAGCTCCCAAATACAAGCGGGGGGGCCGGGCTACGAGCAGTACTTC. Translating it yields CASSSQIQAGGPGYEQYF.